The 20 T cell receptor beta chains reported below all come from one sample, sequenced in a study of OX40 agonist ivuxolimab in advanced cancers. Assay: immunoSEQ multiplex PCR; the TCRdb copy retains only in-frame clones and omits some. The sample lists under 95,000 clones; roughly 86% were seen once. Source: CD4+ or CD8+ T cells sorted from blood, taken in a trial of the OX40 agonist ivuxolimab. All receptors come from an adult with an advanced solid tumor such as melanoma, head and neck, liver or kidney cancer.

The V gene is TRBV5-1, the J gene TRBJ1-4; TRBD1 aligns across 12 bases. This CDR3 has 16 amino acids. The junction had 9 bases not matched to a gene; V was cut back by 5 bases and J by 7 bases. CDR1 and CDR2 (germline): SGHRS, YFSETQ. CDR3 bases: TGCGCCAGCAGTGGTCCGGGACAGGGGGCTAGTGAAAAACTGTTTTTT. Its protein is CASSGPGQGASEKLFF.

The rearrangement joins TRBV19 to TRBJ2-1; 8 bases line up with TRBD2. V lost 11 bases to trimming and J lost 1 base; unmatched junction nucleotides: 13. CDR1 is LNHDA, CDR2 SQIVND, per germline (reference sequence). The CDR3 totals 16 residues. CDR3 sequence (DNA): TGTGCCGTCGGGGGGGGGAGAGCTGGGTCCTACAATGAGCAGTTCTTC. Encoded protein: CAVGGGRAGSYNEQFF.

The chain has TRBV19 and TRBJ2-5, with D tentatively TRBD2 (5 bases). This CDR3 contains 14 residues. From germline, CDR1 is LNHDA and CDR2 SQIVND (reference sequence). Trimming removed 0 bases at V and 2 bases at J, with 7 bases between. CDR3: CASSIDRGQETQYF. In DNA, the CDR3 is TGTGCCAGTAGTATAGATCGAGGGCAAGAGACCCAGTACTTC.

The V and J genes are TRBV30 and TRBJ1-2; a possible D gene is TRBD1 (5 bases). Looked up from germline, CDR1 is GTSNPN and CDR2 is SVGIG (reference sequence). The CDR3 runs to 17 residues. The V end lost 3 bases, the J end lost 5 bases, and 25 bases lay between the germline ends. The CDR3 loop is CAWREPGLPLRDYGYTF. CDR3 coding DNA: TGTGCCTGGAGGGAACCGGGACTCCCTCTCCGGGATTATGGCTACACCTTC.

This sequence joins TRBV21-1 and TRBJ1-2. TRBV21-1 is a recognized pseudogene. The CDR3 spans 16 residues. CDR3 DNA: TGTGCCAGCAGCAAAGGAGGACTGACTTCTAACTATGGCTACACCTTC. The encoded protein is CASSKGGLTSNYGYTF.

This chain joins TRBV25-1 and TRBJ1-3, with D unresolved. The CDR3 is made up of 14 amino acids. Germline V gene lookup returns CDR1 MGHDK and CDR2 SYGVNS. The V end lost 3 bases, the J end lost 0 bases, and 6 bases lay between the germline ends. The CDR3 loop reads CASSEGSSGNTIYF. The CDR3 nucleotides read TGTGCCAGCAGTGAGGGGAGCTCTGGAAACACCATATATTTT.

This clone was counted a single time. The chain links TRBV2 to TRBJ1-5, with a weak D call TRBD1 (6 bases). The V and J ends lost 6 bases and 5 bases respectively, with 11 bases between them. The germline CDR1 and CDR2 sequences are SNHLY and FYNNEI. The CDR3 has 13 residues. CDR3 in DNA: TGTGCCAGCAGCCAGGGGCCTTATCAGCCCCAGCATTTT. Protein product: CASSQGPYQPQHF.

The gene calls are TRBV19 and TRBJ2-7; no clear D. The V gene lost 2 bases and the J gene lost 1 base, with 12 bases spanning the gap. Germline values: CDR1 LNHDA, CDR2 SQIVND (reference sequence). The CDR3 loop spans 15 amino acids. CDR3 nucleotides: TGTGCCAGTAGTATATCTGGGCTTGATTCCTACGAGCAGTACTTC. Amino acids: CASSISGLDSYEQYF.

The chain links TRBV10-3 to TRBJ2-5; 9 positions match TRBD1. The DNA end is more similar to TRBJ2-7, so the J call may be wrong. Germline CDR1 reads ENHRY; CDR2 reads SYGVKD. The CDR3 has 14 residues. CDR3 sequence (DNA): TGTGCCATCAGTTCCGGGACAGGGTCCTACGAGCAGTACTTC. Residues: CAISSGTGSYEQYF.

The V and J genes are TRBV18 and TRBJ2-6; possibly TRBD1 for D (5 bases). The V gene lost 3 bases and the J gene lost 4 bases, with 13 bases spanning the gap. The V gene's germline CDR1 is KGHSH and CDR2 LQKENI. There are 16 residues in the CDR3. The DNA of the CDR3 is TGTGCCAGCTCACCGCCAGGGTCCTCAGGGGCCAACGTCCTGACTTTC. This translates into CASSPPGSSGANVLTF.

This chain joins TRBV5-6 and TRBJ1-1; TRBD1 is a possible D gene (6 bases). CDR1 is SGHDT and CDR2 is YYEEEE in the germline V gene. V lost 3 bases to trimming and J lost 4 bases, with 16 bases between them. CDR3 length equals 15 residues. The CDR3 protein is CASSWLGGEGTEAFF. The DNA for the CDR3 is TGTGCCAGCAGCTGGCTCGGGGGCGAGGGCACTGAAGCTTTCTTT.

The chain joins TRBV5-1 to TRBJ1-2; D call uncertain. The CDR3 sequence is 12 residues long. The germline gives CDR1 SGHRS, CDR2 YFSETQ. V was clipped by 4 bases and J by 4 bases, with 8 bases between them. This CDR3 reads CASSLNTYGYTF. CDR3 DNA sequence: TGCGCCAGCAGCCTTAACACCTATGGCTACACCTTC.

CDR3: CASSPEGVGNTIYF. The CDR3 region has the DNA TGTGCCAGCAGCCCCGAGGGGGTTGGAAACACCATATATTTT. V is TRBV9 and J is TRBJ1-3, with D perhaps matching TRBD1 (6 bases). The germline CDR1 and CDR2 sequences are SGDLS and YYNGEE. With 4 bases removed from V and 3 bases from J, the gap between germline ends came to 11 bases. The CDR3 extends over 14 amino acids.

This clone was recorded only once. This chain joins TRBV6-6 and TRBJ1-2; D is unresolved. V was cut by 4 bases and J by 1 base, with 7 bases left in between. The CDR3 is 13 amino acids. Germline values: CDR1 MNHNY, CDR2 SVGAGI (reference sequence). This chain's CDR3 is CASSLQINYGYTF. The CDR3, as DNA: TGTGCCAGCAGTTTGCAAATTAACTATGGCTACACCTTC.

This chain uses TRBV7-8 with TRBJ2-7, with 10 nucleotides matching TRBD2. Unmatched junction bases numbered 3, after V lost 4 bases and J lost 3 bases. There are 14 residues in the CDR3. CDR1 and CDR2 (germline): SGHVS, FQNEAQ. CDR3 sequence reads: CASSSPSGGYEQYF. CDR3 in DNA: TGTGCCAGCAGCTCTCCTAGCGGGGGCTACGAGCAGTACTTC.

V usage is TRBV7-2 and J usage is TRBJ2-7, with 10 bases aligning to TRBD2. The CDR3 totals 14 residues. The J segment lost 4 bases and the V segment lost 5 bases, leaving 5 bases of the junction unmatched. The V gene's germline CDR1 is SGHTA and CDR2 FQGNSA. DNA for the CDR3: TGTGCCAGCAGCCGTCTAGCGGGGGATTACGAGCAGTACTTC. This gives the protein CASSRLAGDYEQYF.

In this sample, this clone turned up a few times. V usage is TRBV4-1 and J usage is TRBJ1-5, with D possibly being TRBD1 (5 bases). CDR3 length: 15 amino acids. V was trimmed by 0 bases and J by 4 bases, leaving 10 bases between them. CDR1 is MGHRA, CDR2 YSYEKL, per germline. The chain's CDR3 is CASSQDAKGNQPQHF. Written as DNA, the CDR3 is TGCGCCAGCAGCCAAGATGCCAAGGGGAATCAGCCCCAGCATTTT.

The chain joins TRBV6-5 to TRBJ1-1; tentative D call: TRBD1 (5 bases). The V gene lost 5 bases and the J gene lost 7 bases, with 11 bases spanning the gap. The CDR3 covers 12 residues. Germline-derived CDR1 and CDR2 are MNHEY and SVGAGI. CDR3 loop: CASSPTGLEAFF. The CDR3 bases are TGTGCCAGCAGTCCTACGGGGCTTGAAGCTTTCTTT.

Note on this clone: Relative to the germline gene, one junction end is altered; a read error may explain this. The gene calls are TRBV18 and TRBJ1-4; no clear D. Germline loops: CDR1 KGHSH, CDR2 LQKENI. The CDR3 consists of 14 residues. The CDR3 spells CASPPRQVDEKLFF. CDR3 DNA sequence: TGTGCCAGCCCACCGCGGCAGGTTGATGAAAAACTGTTTTTT.

The chain joins TRBV15 to TRBJ1-1; D is unresolved. Deletions cut 1 base from V and 3 bases from J, with 6 bases between. Germline CDR1 reads LNHNV; CDR2 reads YYDKDF (reference sequence). The CDR3 spans 13 residues. DNA of the CDR3: TGTGCCACCAGCAGAGCCGTGGACACTGAAGCTTTCTTT. Amino acid sequence: CATSRAVDTEAFF.